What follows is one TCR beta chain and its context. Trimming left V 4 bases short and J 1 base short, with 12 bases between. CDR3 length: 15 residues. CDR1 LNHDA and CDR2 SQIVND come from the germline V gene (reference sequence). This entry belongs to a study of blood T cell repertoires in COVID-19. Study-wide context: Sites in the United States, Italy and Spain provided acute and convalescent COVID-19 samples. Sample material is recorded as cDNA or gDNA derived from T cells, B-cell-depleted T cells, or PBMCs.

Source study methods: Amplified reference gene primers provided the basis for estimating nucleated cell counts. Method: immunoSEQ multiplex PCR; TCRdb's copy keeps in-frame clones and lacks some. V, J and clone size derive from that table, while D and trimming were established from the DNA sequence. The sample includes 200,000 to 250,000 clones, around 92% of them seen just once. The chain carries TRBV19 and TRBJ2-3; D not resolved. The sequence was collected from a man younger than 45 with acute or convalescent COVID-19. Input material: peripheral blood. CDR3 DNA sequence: TGTGCCAGTAGTAACGTAAGAGCTGGCACAGATACGCAGTATTTT. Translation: CASSNVRAGTDTQYF.